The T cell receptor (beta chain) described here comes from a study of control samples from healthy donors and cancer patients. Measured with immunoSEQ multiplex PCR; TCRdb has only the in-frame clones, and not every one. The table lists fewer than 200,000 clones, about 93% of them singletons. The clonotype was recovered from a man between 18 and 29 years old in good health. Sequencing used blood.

CDR3 amino acids: CASSFPLAGGYNEQFF. The CDR3, as DNA: TGTGCCAGCAGCTTCCCCCTGGCGGGGGGCTACAATGAGCAGTTCTTC. This rearrangement joins TRBV5-4 to TRBJ2-1, with TRBD2 identical over 8 bases. The CDR3 is made up of 16 amino acids. V lost 2 bases and J lost 3; bases outside the gene matches: 7. Germline V lookup: CDR1 SGHNT, CDR2 YYREEE (reference sequence).